This TCR beta chain was sequenced during a study of T cells in Graves' hyperthyroidism and ophthalmopathy. Authors of the study amplified TCR beta CDR3 regions from RNA transcripts. The HTBI set primed first-round TCR CDR3 RT-PCR. TCRdb recomputed calls from the multiplex PCR reads with MiXCR, one row per CDR3 protein. The profile shows about 560,000 distinct CDR3 sequences, 16% of them singletons. V lost 5 bases, J lost 5 bases, and 12 bases lay in between. Per germline, CDR1 DFQATT and CDR2 SNEGSKA (reference sequence). CDR3 length: 12 amino acids. The study's findings and limits: In blood, most of the thyroid clonotypes expanded above 0.001 were also present.

In its sample, this clonotype was seen many times. Its specificity is not known. Sequenced sample: blood. This receptor was taken from a woman aged 18-30 years with Graves' hyperthyroidism. This sequence joins TRBV20-1 and TRBJ1-1; maybe TRBD1 (5 bases). CDR3 nucleotide sequence: TGCAGTGCTGGCAGGGAGAGGACTGAAGCTTTCTTT. Its protein is CSAGRERTEAFF.